This T cell receptor beta chain was retrieved from a study of T cells of healthy individuals. Via MiXCR, TCRdb re-called the 5' RACE reads, giving one row per CDR3 protein. This sample has 50,000 to 55,000 distinct CDR3 sequences; roughly 15% occur once, and the top ten carry roughly 15%. Turning to this clonotype: With a much larger clone just one base away, this may be a read error.

Germline V gene sequence: CDR1 SEHNR, CDR2 FQNEAQ (reference sequence). The CDR3 is made up of 14 amino acids. The chain recombines TRBV7-9 with TRBJ2-7; the D gene could be TRBD1 or TRBD2 (5 bases each). The origin of this receptor is a human donor in good health. For the CDR3, the DNA is TGTGTCAGCAGCACCGGGACGGAACTTTACGAGCAGTACTTC. Protein: CVSSTGTELYEQYF.